This T cell receptor beta chain was documented in a study of T cell responses to AZD1222 COVID-19 vaccine. Data came from immunoSEQ multiplex PCR; TCRdb stores just in-frame clones and leaves some out. The sample yields some 120,000 clones, around 87% seen once. Trimming took off 4 bases at V and 5 bases at J, with 14 bases between the two ends. This CDR3 comprises 14 residues. CDR1 and CDR2 from the germline V gene are SEHNR and FQNEAQ (reference sequence). The source is an adult in good health. The V call is TRBV7-9, the J call TRBJ1-2; maybe TRBD1 (5 bases). Source: peripheral blood, taken on day 0 of AZD1222 vaccination. The CDR3 DNA reads as TGTGCCAGCAGCTCAGAGGGGCTGAGGTATGGCTACACCTTC. Translated, it gives CASSSEGLRYGYTF. The variable domain in full, with the rest retrieved from reference TRBV7-9 and TRBJ1-2, is DTGVSQNPRHKITKRGQNVTFRCDPISEHNRLYWYRQTLGQGPEFLTYFQNEAQLEKSRLLSDRFSAERPKGSFSTLEIQRTEQGDSAMYLCASSSEGLRYGYTFGSGTRLTVV.